The 10 T cell receptor beta chains below all came from one sample that was sequenced in a study of cytomegalovirus exposure and HLA in healthy donors. Vbeta (60) and Jbeta (13) primers were used in the PCR. The assay was immunoSEQ multiplex PCR, and TCRdb's table has in-frame clones only and misses some. The table shows some 170,000 clones, with more than 60% occurring only once. Sequencing was performed on PBMCs. These receptors were obtained from a man aged 40-49 years in good health and CMV-seronegative.

The rearrangement uses TRBV28 and TRBJ2-7, with TRBD2 as a possible D gene (6 bases). The V end was cut by 8 bases, the J end by 13 bases, with 21 bases between. The germline V gene encodes CDR1 MDHEN and CDR2 SYDVKM. This CDR3 is 12 amino acids long. CDR3 amino acids: CASSYRGTGQYF. CDR3 nucleotide sequence: TGTGCCAGCTCTTATCGGGGGACGGGCCAATACTTC.

This clone showed up just once. The chain joins TRBV6-5 to TRBJ1-2; D unresolved. V was cut by 4 bases and J by 3 bases, with 12 bases left in between. The CDR3 consists of 14 residues. Per germline, CDR1 MNHEY and CDR2 SVGAGI. The CDR3 protein is CASSSRTGDYGYTF. The CDR3 coding sequence is TGTGCCAGCAGTTCCCGGACTGGGGACTATGGCTACACCTTC.

The rearrangement uses TRBV6-4 and TRBJ2-7, with 9 positions matching TRBD1. V was clipped by 2 bases and J by 1 base; unmatched bases: 6. The CDR3 has 16 residues. Germline V gene data show CDR1 as MRHNA and CDR2 as SNTAGT. CDR3 in DNA: TGTGCCAGCAGTGACCCCCGGGACAGGGATTCCTACGAGCAGTACTTC. Its protein is CASSDPRDRDSYEQYF.

The chain couples TRBV2 to TRBJ2-7; TRBD1 is a possible D gene (6 bases). Per the germline V gene, CDR1 is SNHLY and CDR2 is FYNNEI. The CDR3 contains 13 residues. Trimming removed 8 bases from V and 7 bases from J, with 18 bases in between. CDR3 in amino acids: CASRRTEMREQYF. CDR3 bases: TGTGCCAGCCGCCGGACAGAGATGAGAGAGCAGTACTTC.

This chain uses TRBV5-5 with TRBJ2-1; 8 nucleotides line up with TRBD1. V dropped 2 bases and J dropped 4; count of bases not matched to a gene: 8. The CDR3 runs 16 residues. Germline CDR1 SGHKS, CDR2 YYEKEE (reference sequence). The CDR3 nucleotides read TGTGCCAGCAGCTTTCTGGGACAGGCTCCATACAATGAGCAGTTCTTC. Translating it yields CASSFLGQAPYNEQFF. The complete variable domain, with remaining parts taken from reference TRBV5-5 and TRBJ2-1, reads DAGVTQSPTHLIKTRGQQVTLRCSPISGHKSVSWYQQVLGQGPQFIFQYYEKEERGRGNFPDRFSARQFPNYSSELNVNALLLGDSALYLCASSFLGQAPYNEQFFGPGTRLTVL.

The J gene is TRBJ2-2, the V gene TRBV6-6; 10 nucleotides match TRBD2. V dropped 0 bases and J dropped 6; count of bases not matched to a gene: 4. Germline CDR1 and CDR2: MNHNY and SVGAGI (reference sequence). This CDR3 spans 16 amino acids. The CDR3 sequence: CASSYSGLAGAGELFF. The CDR3 nucleotides read TGTGCCAGCAGTTACTCAGGGCTAGCGGGGGCCGGGGAGCTGTTTTTT.

The chain recombines TRBV7-6 with TRBJ2-7; 8 bases match TRBD1. The CDR3 covers 15 residues. V lost 5 bases to trimming and J lost 3 bases; unmatched junction nucleotides: 9. Per the germline V gene, CDR1 is SGHVS and CDR2 is FNYEAQ. This CDR3 is CASSRETGAVYEQYF. The CDR3, as DNA: TGTGCCAGCAGCAGAGAGACAGGGGCGGTCTACGAGCAGTACTTC.

The count of this clone is one. The J gene is TRBJ2-7, the V gene TRBV28; 9 nucleotides align to TRBD1. J was trimmed by 6 bases and V by 4 bases; bases with no gene match: 13. The CDR3 length is 16 residues. Germline CDR1 and CDR2: MDHEN and SYDVKM. CDR3 in DNA: TGTGCCAGCAGTTCCAACACCGGGACAGGGATCCGCGAGCAGTACTTC. Translation: CASSSNTGTGIREQYF.

The rearrangement joins TRBV19 to TRBJ1-6, with TRBD1 as a possible D gene (6 bases). The germline gives CDR1 LNHDA, CDR2 SQIVND (reference sequence). The CDR3 extends over 12 amino acids. V lost 5 bases and J lost 7, with 6 bases in between. The CDR3 loop is CASSQGNSPLHF. The CDR3 bases are TGTGCCAGTAGTCAGGGGAATTCACCCCTCCACTTT. Combining the CDR3 with reference TRBV19 and TRBJ1-6 gives the whole variable domain DGGITQSPKYLFRKEGQNVTLSCEQNLNHDAMYWYRQDPGQGLRLIYYSQIVNDFQKGDIAEGYSVSREKKESFPLTVTSAQKNPTAFYLCASSQGNSPLHFGNGTRLTVT.

The chain joins TRBV4-2 to TRBJ2-2; D may be TRBD2 (6 bases). Trimming took 10 bases from V and 8 from J, leaving 11 bases between them. Germline V lookup: CDR1 LGHNA, CDR2 YNFKEQ. CDR3 size: 11 residues. CDR3 loop: CATAGYGELFF. The CDR3 DNA reads TGTGCCACTGCGGGGTATGGGGAGCTGTTTTTT.